The 17 T cell receptor beta chains listed next were all sequenced from one sample in a study of cytomegalovirus exposure and HLA in healthy donors. Here immunoSEQ multiplex PCR was the method, and the copy in TCRdb shows in-frame clones only, minus some. The sample lists roughly 130,000 clones, approximately 84% occurring once. Sample: PBMCs. The receptors here all came from a woman in her 30s in good health and CMV-seronegative.

V gene TRBV2 combines with J gene TRBJ1-1, with TRBD1 matching 10 bases. The ends lost 4 bases at V and 3 bases at J; junction bases unmatched: 5. Germline loops: CDR1 SNHLY, CDR2 FYNNEI. This CDR3 has 15 residues. CDR3 amino acids: CASSGQGARDTEAFF. The CDR3 nucleotides read TGTGCCAGCAGTGGACAGGGGGCGCGGGACACTGAAGCTTTCTTT.

The chain combines TRBV7-8 with TRBJ2-3, with 10 bases matching TRBD2. This CDR3 comprises 17 residues. V shed 4 bases and J 2 bases; nucleotides not matched to a gene: 9. Germline V CDR1 and CDR2: SGHVS, FQNEAQ. The CDR3 loop is CASSYRWSGGATDTQYF. For the CDR3, the DNA is TGTGCCAGCAGCTACCGGTGGAGCGGGGGGGCCACAGATACGCAGTATTTT.

This chain connects TRBV9 to TRBJ2-3; TRBD2 matches 14 bases. The CDR3 extends over 16 amino acids. Germline loops: CDR1 SGDLS, CDR2 YYNGEE. J lost 1 base, V lost 6 bases, and 4 bases had no gene match. This CDR3 reads CASTRGLAGGTDTQYF. The CDR3 bases are TGTGCCAGCACCAGGGGACTAGCGGGGGGCACAGATACGCAGTATTTT.

This rearrangement joins TRBV5-1 to TRBJ2-1; D is unresolved. The CDR3 is 16 amino acids. Germline assignment: CDR1 SGHRS and CDR2 YFSETQ. V lost 6 bases and J 8 bases, leaving 24 bases between the germline ends. The CDR3 DNA reads as TGCGCCAGCAAGCCCCTTTTTCCCTCAGGTAACGATGAGCAGTTCTTC. This encodes CASKPLFPSGNDEQFF.

J is TRBJ1-2 and V is TRBV7-9, with D maybe TRBD1 (6 bases). V was cut by 1 base and J by 1 base, with 13 bases left in between. In germline, CDR1 is SEHNR, CDR2 FQNEAQ (reference sequence). The CDR3 contains 16 residues. CDR3 bases: TGTGCCAGCAGCTTAGTCGGACAGAGGTATAACTATGGCTACACCTTC. This codes for CASSLVGQRYNYGYTF.

The chain has TRBV4-2 and TRBJ2-1; 13 bases match TRBD2. Germline V gives CDR1 LGHNA, CDR2 YNFKEQ. This CDR3 has 17 amino acids. Germline trimming cut 4 bases from V and 7 bases from J; bases unmatched to any gene: 10. CDR3 in DNA: TGTGCCAGCAGCCCGATCACCGGGACTAGCGGGGTAAATGAGCAGTTCTTC. Residues: CASSPITGTSGVNEQFF.

The J gene is TRBJ2-3, the V gene TRBV5-1, with D perhaps matching TRBD1 (5 bases). Germline values: CDR1 SGHRS, CDR2 YFSETQ. The germline V and J ends were trimmed by 0 bases and 3 bases, with 11 bases remaining between them. The CDR3 sequence is 15 residues long. The CDR3 here is CASSLGAGRTDTQYF. DNA for the CDR3: TGCGCCAGCAGCTTGGGGGCAGGGCGAACAGATACGCAGTATTTT.

The gene calls are TRBV5-1 and TRBJ1-4, with 8 positions matching TRBD1. Germline V gene lookup returns CDR1 SGHRS and CDR2 YFSETQ. The CDR3 length is 14 residues. The V segment lost 5 bases and the J segment 5 bases; nucleotides outside the gene matches: 5. The CDR3 here is CASRTGTGNEKLFF. The CDR3 bases are TGCGCCAGCAGAACCGGGACAGGAAATGAAAAACTGTTTTTT.

This clone was detected only a few times. V is TRBV15 and J is TRBJ2-7; D is possibly TRBD1 (5 bases). Germline CDR1 LNHNV, CDR2 YYDKDF (reference sequence). V was pared by 1 base and J by 9 bases, with 19 bases between. This CDR3 comprises 15 residues. CDR3 DNA sequence: TGTGCCACCAGCAGAGTACGACAGAACCTCGTTGGGCAGTACTTC. This sequence encodes CATSRVRQNLVGQYF.

This chain uses TRBV5-1 with TRBJ2-1; 8 bases match TRBD2. The CDR3 loop spans 16 amino acids. The junction had 5 bases not matched to a gene; V was cut back by 0 bases and J by 3 bases. CDR1 and CDR2 from the germline V gene are SGHRS and YFSETQ. DNA of the CDR3: TGCGCCAGCAGCTTGGTCCGGGGGGGTGACTACAATGAGCAGTTCTTC. This gives the protein CASSLVRGGDYNEQFF.

The chain employs TRBV6-1 and TRBJ1-4; D call uncertain. Looked up from germline, CDR1 is MNHNS and CDR2 is SASEGT. This CDR3 has 15 amino acids. Trimming shortened V by 7 bases and J by 0 bases, and 12 bases separated the two germline ends. The CDR3 is CASTSLRSTNEKLFF. The CDR3 region has the DNA TGTGCCAGCACCTCGCTGAGATCAACTAATGAAAAACTGTTTTTT.

The V gene is TRBV4-1, the J gene TRBJ1-5; D perhaps matches TRBD1 (6 bases). Germline V gives CDR1 MGHRA, CDR2 YSYEKL. The CDR3 extends over 15 amino acids. Trimming stripped 5 bases from V and 4 bases from J, with 15 bases between. Here the CDR3 reads CASSKSRDTNQPQHF. The CDR3 region has the DNA TGCGCCAGCAGCAAGTCCCGGGACACTAATCAGCCCCAGCATTTT.

The chain carries TRBV2 and TRBJ1-5, with TRBD1 as a possible D gene (5 bases). Looked up from germline, CDR1 is SNHLY and CDR2 is FYNNEI. V was clipped by 3 bases and J by 0 bases, with 9 bases between them. CDR3 size: 15 residues. In DNA form, the CDR3 reads TGTGCCAGCAGTGAGACGACAGCTAGCAATCAGCCCCAGCATTTT. This translates into CASSETTASNQPQHF.

The J gene is TRBJ2-7, the V gene TRBV7-2; maybe TRBD1 (6 bases). The CDR3 spans 15 residues. The germline V and J ends were trimmed by 7 bases and 0 bases, with 16 bases remaining between them. Per the germline V gene, CDR1 is SGHTA and CDR2 is FQGNSA. DNA of the CDR3: TGTGCCAGCAACATCGTATCGACAGGCTCCTACGAGCAGTACTTC. Residues: CASNIVSTGSYEQYF.

The chain uses TRBV7-2 and TRBJ2-5; 9 bases fit TRBD2. Per germline, CDR1 SGHTA and CDR2 FQGNSA. This CDR3 region has 16 residues. Germline trimming cut 0 bases from V and 3 bases from J; bases unmatched to any gene: 5. CDR3 protein: CASSLARLAGKETQYF. CDR3 in DNA: TGTGCCAGCAGCTTAGCTCGGCTAGCGGGGAAAGAGACCCAGTACTTC.

V is TRBV5-6 and J is TRBJ1-2; D is perhaps TRBD1 (5 bases). V was trimmed by 0 bases and J by 3 bases, leaving 9 bases between them. Germline-derived CDR1 and CDR2 are SGHDT and YYEEEE. The CDR3 covers 14 residues. In DNA, the CDR3 is TGTGCCAGCAGCTTGGATCAGGGTTACTATGGCTACACCTTC. It translates to CASSLDQGYYGYTF.

The chain combines TRBV7-9 with TRBJ1-1, with 7 bases fitting TRBD1. V shed 2 bases, J shed 2 bases, and the junction held 8 bases outside the gene matches. In germline, CDR1 is SEHNR, CDR2 FQNEAQ (reference sequence). CDR3 length equals 16 residues. Written as DNA, the CDR3 is TGTGCCAGCAGCTTAAACTTGGGACAGCCTAACACTGAAGCTTTCTTT. This encodes CASSLNLGQPNTEAFF.